Presented here are 15 T cell receptor beta chains from one specimen sequenced in a study of blood T cell repertoires in COVID-19. Using immunoSEQ multiplex PCR, the repertoire was profiled, and TCRdb retains in-frame clones only, with some absent. The profile shows around 300,000 clones, 75% to 90% of them singletons. Sequenced: PBMCs or T cells enriched from blood (not recorded which). These receptors all come from a young woman who had recovered from COVID-19.

This chain joins TRBV7-2 and TRBJ1-6, with a weak D call TRBD1 (6 bases). The germline CDR1 and CDR2 sequences are SGHTA and FQGNSA. V was pared by 4 bases and J by 0 bases, with 13 bases between. The CDR3 is made up of 17 amino acids. CDR3 in amino acids: CASSSGQDDSYNSPLHF. The CDR3 DNA reads as TGTGCCAGCAGCTCGGGACAAGATGACTCCTATAATTCACCCCTCCACTTT.

The chain couples TRBV10-3 to TRBJ1-1; D remains ambiguous. The CDR3 contains 15 residues. Trimming left V 1 base short and J 3 bases short, with 12 bases between. From germline, CDR1 is ENHRY and CDR2 SYGVKD. CDR3 nucleotide sequence: TGTGCCATCAGTGAGTTGACTGGGAGTCACACTGAAGCTTTCTTT. This encodes CAISELTGSHTEAFF.

The V call is TRBV19, the J call TRBJ1-5, with D perhaps matching TRBD1 (6 bases). This CDR3 comprises 16 residues. Germline V lookup: CDR1 LNHDA, CDR2 SQIVND (reference sequence). Trimming stripped 6 bases from V and 4 bases from J, with 19 bases between. The CDR3 nucleotides read TGTGCCAGTAGCCCGATCAGGGGAAATAGAAATCAGCCCCAGCATTTT. Its protein product is CASSPIRGNRNQPQHF.

The V gene is TRBV2, the J gene TRBJ2-1; D unresolved. The CDR3 runs 17 residues. The V and J ends lost 4 bases and 3 bases respectively, with 19 bases between them. CDR1 and CDR2 from the germline V gene are SNHLY and FYNNEI. This CDR3 is CASSGIGFTEIYNEQFF. The CDR3 nucleotides are TGTGCCAGCAGTGGGATCGGATTCACAGAGATCTACAATGAGCAGTTCTTC.

The chain links TRBV9 to TRBJ1-1, with D hard to call. The V end lost 4 bases, the J end lost 0 bases, and 19 bases lay between the germline ends. The CDR3 runs to 17 residues. The germline gives CDR1 SGDLS, CDR2 YYNGEE. The CDR3 DNA is TGTGCCAGCAGCCCCCACGGGAGGCTAACCATGAACACTGAAGCTTTCTTT. It specifies CASSPHGRLTMNTEAFF.

V usage is TRBV7-9 and J usage is TRBJ1-5; no clear D. The CDR3 is made up of 13 amino acids. V lost 9 bases to trimming and J lost 0 bases, with 9 bases between them. Germline CDR1 reads SEHNR; CDR2 reads FQNEAQ (reference sequence). CDR3 residues: CASNGNSNQPQHF. For the CDR3, the DNA is TGTGCCAGTAACGGGAATAGCAATCAGCCCCAGCATTTT.

V usage is TRBV4-1 and J usage is TRBJ1-2; 12 nucleotides agree with TRBD1. The CDR3 extends over 16 amino acids. With 4 bases clipped from V and 2 bases from J, the junction kept 5 bases outside the gene matches. The germline gives CDR1 MGHRA, CDR2 YSYEKL. The chain's CDR3 is CASSRDRGPVNYGYTF. CDR3 DNA: TGCGCCAGCAGCCGGGACAGGGGGCCTGTGAACTATGGCTACACCTTC.

V usage is TRBV5-6 and J usage is TRBJ1-1; 7 bases align to TRBD1. Germline V lookup: CDR1 SGHDT, CDR2 YYEEEE. The V gene end was trimmed by 8 bases and the J gene end by 3 bases; junction bases not matched to a gene: 13. This CDR3 comprises 15 residues. The CDR3 is CASGKRGQDDTEAFF. The CDR3 nucleotides read TGTGCCAGTGGTAAAAGGGGGCAAGACGACACTGAAGCTTTCTTT. The whole variable domain, filled in from reference TRBV5-6 and TRBJ1-1, reads DAGVTQSPTHLIKTRGQQVTLRCSPKSGHDTVSWYQQALGQGPQFIFQYYEEEERQRGNFPDRFSGHQFPNYSSELNVNALLLGDSALYLCASGKRGQDDTEAFFGQGTRLTVV.

V is TRBV29-1 and J is TRBJ1-2, with 12 nucleotides matching TRBD1. Germline values: CDR1 SQVTM, CDR2 ANQGSEA. Trimming took 7 bases from V and 5 from J; bases not matched to a gene: 14. The CDR3 totals 16 residues. The CDR3 reads CSARGTGGGLRYGYTF. CDR3 bases: TGCAGCGCTCGAGGGACAGGGGGCGGGCTGAGGTATGGCTACACCTTC.

CDR3: CASNRQSSGHNEQFF. CDR3 DNA: TGTGCCAGCAATCGACAGTCTAGCGGACACAATGAGCAGTTCTTC. V and J are TRBV5-4 and TRBJ2-1; 7 nucleotides align to TRBD2. The CDR3 is 15 residues long. With V trimmed by 6 bases and J by 5 bases, 11 bases remained unmatched. Germline V CDR1 and CDR2: SGHNT, YYREEE (reference sequence).

This clone was seen only once. The chain links TRBV28 to TRBJ1-2; possibly TRBD1 for D (6 bases). This CDR3 has 11 amino acids. CDR1 is MDHEN, CDR2 SYDVKM, per germline. V lost 7 bases to trimming and J lost 5 bases, with 8 bases between them. CDR3 sequence: CASTTGYGYTF. The CDR3 DNA reads as TGTGCCAGCACGACAGGTTATGGCTACACCTTC.

The chain links TRBV6-6 to TRBJ1-4, with 9 bases that match TRBD1. This CDR3 is 14 amino acids long. Germline trimming cut 6 bases from V and 7 bases from J; bases unmatched to any gene: 6. Germline V gives CDR1 MNHNY, CDR2 SVGAGI (reference sequence). CDR3 coding DNA: TGTGCCAGCAGCCACAGGGGGCGTATTGAAAAACTGTTTTTT. This sequence encodes CASSHRGRIEKLFF.

The rearrangement joins TRBV18 to TRBJ1-1, with D hard to call. The length of the CDR3 is 16 residues. V lost 2 bases, J lost 0 bases, and 13 bases lay in between. CDR1 and CDR2 from the germline V gene are KGHSH and LQKENI. In DNA form, the CDR3 reads TGTGCCAGCTCACCAATGAACCTGGAGATGAACACTGAAGCTTTCTTT. Translating it yields CASSPMNLEMNTEAFF.

J is TRBJ2-7 and V is TRBV7-2, with 7 bases fitting TRBD1. Germline values: CDR1 SGHTA, CDR2 FQGNSA. CDR3 size: 15 residues. The V and J ends lost 2 bases and 3 bases, in that order; junction bases with no gene match: 7. CDR3 in amino acids: CASSLWQQGVYEQYF. CDR3 coding DNA: TGTGCCAGCAGCTTATGGCAGCAGGGGGTCTACGAGCAGTACTTC.

V gene TRBV12-2 combines with J gene TRBJ1-1. TRBV12-2 counts as a pseudogene. CDR3 length equals 14 residues. CDR3 nucleotide sequence: TGTGCAAGTCGCTTATTAGTCCCGAACACTGAAGCTTTCTTT. Translating it yields CASRLLVPNTEAFF.